The 17 T cell receptor beta chains below come from one sample, sequenced in a study of blood T cell repertoires in COVID-19. Assay: immunoSEQ multiplex PCR; the TCRdb copy retains only in-frame clones and omits some. The profile shows about 180,000 clones, about 83% of them singletons. Material: peripheral blood. The receptors shown here come from a woman between 65 and 79 years old with COVID-19, enrolled during active disease.

This chain uses TRBV28 with TRBJ2-7; no reliable D call. V was trimmed by 7 bases and J by 7 bases, leaving 14 bases between them. Germline V gene data show CDR1 as MDHEN and CDR2 as SYDVKM. The CDR3 spans 12 residues. The CDR3 reads CASTDKEWEQYF. The CDR3 coding sequence is TGTGCCAGCACCGACAAAGAGTGGGAGCAGTACTTC.

The V gene is TRBV18, the J gene TRBJ1-5; tentatively, D is TRBD1 (6 bases). This CDR3 is built from 14 residues. In germline, CDR1 is KGHSH, CDR2 LQKENI. Trimming took 5 bases from V and 5 from J, leaving 13 bases between them. This CDR3 is CASSETGRYQPQHF. DNA for the CDR3: TGTGCCAGCTCAGAGACAGGAAGGTATCAGCCCCAGCATTTT.

This clone was picked up a small number of times. The chain recombines TRBV5-8 with TRBJ1-5; D is perhaps TRBD1 (6 bases). The V end was cut by 6 bases, the J end by 5 bases, with 12 bases between. Germline loops: CDR1 SGHTS, CDR2 YDEGEE. This CDR3 is 13 amino acids long. In DNA, the CDR3 is TGTGCCAGCAACAGGGTTTTTGATCAGCCCCAGCATTTT. This gives the protein CASNRVFDQPQHF.

The gene calls are TRBV5-1 and TRBJ2-3; 12 bases align to TRBD2. After removal of 0 bases from V and 0 bases from J, the junction contained 14 bases not matched to a gene. The CDR3 is 21 residues long. Germline V gene sequence: CDR1 SGHRS, CDR2 YFSETQ. CDR3 in DNA: TGCGCCAGCAGCTTGGGTAGACTAGCGGGAGACATTACGTCTAGCACAGATACGCAGTATTTT. It specifies CASSLGRLAGDITSSTDTQYF.

The chain recombines TRBV24-1 with TRBJ1-4, with TRBD1 matching over 8 bases. Germline CDR1 reads KGHDR; CDR2 reads SFDVKD. This CDR3 is 15 amino acids long. J lost 8 bases, V lost 2 bases, and 6 bases had no gene match. The CDR3 sequence: CATSDSDRGSEKLFF. CDR3 DNA: TGTGCCACCAGTGATTCCGACAGGGGAAGCGAAAAACTGTTTTTT.

The rearrangement links TRBV9 to TRBJ1-2; the D gene is possibly TRBD1 (6 bases). In germline, CDR1 is SGDLS, CDR2 YYNGEE. This CDR3 region has 16 residues. V lost 0 bases, J lost 1 base, and 13 bases lay in between. The chain's CDR3 is CASSVVPQGHNYGYTF. As DNA, the CDR3 is TGTGCCAGCAGCGTAGTTCCACAGGGCCATAACTATGGCTACACCTTC.

This chain uses TRBV6-6 with TRBJ2-7; the match to TRBD1 covers 7 bases. Germline V gives CDR1 MNHNY, CDR2 SVGAGI (reference sequence). This CDR3 has 14 amino acids. V shed 6 bases and J 0 bases; nucleotides not matched to a gene: 5. The CDR3 reads CASRKQGSSYEQYF. In DNA, the CDR3 is TGTGCCAGCAGAAAACAGGGGAGCTCCTACGAGCAGTACTTC.

The chain uses TRBV7-8 and TRBJ1-1; D is unresolved. This CDR3 comprises 13 residues. Germline V gene lookup returns CDR1 SGHVS and CDR2 FQNEAQ. The V end lost 5 bases, the J end lost 1 base, and 8 bases lay between the germline ends. CDR3 protein: CASSAYKNTEAFF. The CDR3 coding sequence is TGTGCCAGCAGCGCATACAAGAACACTGAAGCTTTCTTT.

CDR3 loop: CAWAGSDNQPQHF. CDR3 bases: TGTGCCTGGGCCGGGTCCGACAATCAGCCCCAGCATTTT. This chain joins TRBV30 and TRBJ1-5; D not certain. V lost 5 bases to trimming and J lost 3 bases, with 11 bases between them. Germline loops: CDR1 GTSNPN, CDR2 SVGIG (reference sequence). CDR3 length equals 13 residues. The full variable domain, completed using reference TRBV30 and TRBJ1-5, is SQTIHQWPATLVQPVGSPLSLECTVEGTSNPNLYWYRQAAGRGLQLLFYSVGIGQISSEVPQNLSASRPQDRQFILSSKKLLLSDSGFYLCAWAGSDNQPQHFGDGTRLSIL.

The chain uses TRBV19 and TRBJ2-1; 7 bases fit TRBD2. This CDR3 comprises 17 residues. Germline assignment: CDR1 LNHDA and CDR2 SQIVND (reference sequence). The V and J ends lost 7 bases and 2 bases, in that order; junction bases with no gene match: 14. The CDR3 DNA is TGTGCCAGTACCCCGCGGGGGTCGGGAGATACCTACAATGAGCAGTTCTTC. Translation gives CASTPRGSGDTYNEQFF.

This rearrangement joins TRBV27 to TRBJ2-2; 8 nucleotides line up with TRBD1. After removal of 4 bases from V and 4 bases from J, the junction contained 5 bases not matched to a gene. The germline gives CDR1 MNHEY, CDR2 SMNVEV (reference sequence). The CDR3 is 15 amino acids. The CDR3 loop is CASSSDRVPTGELFF. DNA of the CDR3: TGTGCCAGCAGTTCGGACAGGGTACCCACCGGGGAGCTGTTTTTT.

V is TRBV28 and J is TRBJ2-2; TRBD2 is a possible D gene (6 bases). Germline V gene sequence: CDR1 MDHEN, CDR2 SYDVKM. Trimming removed 3 bases from V and 3 bases from J, with 11 bases in between. The CDR3 runs 15 residues. The CDR3 DNA reads TGTGCCAGCAGTTTGCTTAGCGGATACACCGGGGAGCTGTTTTTT. Its translation is CASSLLSGYTGELFF. The full variable domain, in which reference TRBV28 and TRBJ2-2 provide the parts outside the CDR3, is DVKVTQSSRYLVKRTGEKVFLECVQDMDHENMFWYRQDPGLGLRLIYFSYDVKMKEKGDIPEGYSVSREKKERFSLILESASTNQTSMYLCASSLLSGYTGELFFGEGSRLTVL.

This clone came up once. The V gene is TRBV13, the J gene TRBJ2-3; TRBD1 aligns across 11 bases. V gave up 5 bases and J gave up 3 bases; unmatched junction bases: 4. This CDR3 region has 15 residues. CDR1 PRHDT and CDR2 FYEKMQ come from the germline V gene (reference sequence). CDR3 DNA: TGTGCCAGCAGCCCCGGGACAGGGGGTACAGATACGCAGTATTTT. Translation: CASSPGTGGTDTQYF.

CDR3 amino acids: CASSMGRLAKNIQYF. The CDR3 DNA sequence: TGTGCCAGTAGTATGGGGCGGTTAGCCAAAAACATTCAGTACTTC. The chain has TRBV19 and TRBJ2-4; TRBD1 might be the D (5 bases). Germline V gene lookup returns CDR1 LNHDA and CDR2 SQIVND (reference sequence). The CDR3 consists of 15 residues. V was trimmed by 3 bases and J by 0 bases, leaving 9 bases between them.

The chain combines TRBV9 with TRBJ1-3; D ambiguous. CDR1 and CDR2 (germline): SGDLS, YYNGEE. Trimming stripped 1 base from V and 0 bases from J, with 8 bases between. The CDR3 spans 15 residues. The CDR3 is CASSVRSYSGNTIYF. The DNA for the CDR3 is TGTGCCAGCAGCGTAAGGAGTTACTCTGGAAACACCATATATTTT.

This clone showed up just once. The chain links TRBV15 to TRBJ2-7; 7 bases fit TRBD2. CDR1 is LNHNV and CDR2 is YYDKDF in the germline V gene (reference sequence). The J segment lost 7 bases and the V segment lost 0 bases, leaving 6 bases of the junction unmatched. The CDR3 consists of 14 residues. The CDR3 bases are TGTGCCACCAGCAGAGATCGCGGGGGTATTGAGCAGTACTTC. It encodes CATSRDRGGIEQYF.

V gene TRBV28 combines with J gene TRBJ2-1, with a tentative D call TRBD2 (5 bases). The germline CDR1 and CDR2 sequences are MDHEN and SYDVKM. This CDR3 spans 17 amino acids. V was trimmed by 0 bases and J by 0 bases, leaving 12 bases between them. CDR3 DNA sequence: TGTGCCAGCAGTTTATGGAGTAGCGTTTACTCCTACAATGAGCAGTTCTTC. This gives the protein CASSLWSSVYSYNEQFF.